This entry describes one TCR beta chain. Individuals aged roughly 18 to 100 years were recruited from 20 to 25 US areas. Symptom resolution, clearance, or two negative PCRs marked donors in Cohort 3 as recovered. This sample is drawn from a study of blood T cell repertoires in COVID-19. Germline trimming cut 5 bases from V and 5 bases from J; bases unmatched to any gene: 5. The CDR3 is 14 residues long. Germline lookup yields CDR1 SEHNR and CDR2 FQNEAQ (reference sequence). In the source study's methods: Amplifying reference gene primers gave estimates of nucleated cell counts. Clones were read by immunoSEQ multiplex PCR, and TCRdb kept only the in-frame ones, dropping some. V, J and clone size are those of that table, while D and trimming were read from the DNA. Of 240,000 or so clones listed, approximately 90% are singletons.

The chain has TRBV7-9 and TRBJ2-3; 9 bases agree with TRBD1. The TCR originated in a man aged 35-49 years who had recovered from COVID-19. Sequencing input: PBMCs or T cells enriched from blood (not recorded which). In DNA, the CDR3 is TGTGCCAGCAGCCGACAGGGGGATTTAGATACGCAGTATTTT. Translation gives CASSRQGDLDTQYF.